This entry lists 13 T cell receptor beta chains sequenced from one sample in a study of shared clonotypes between healthy human individuals. Naive CD8 isolation took CD45RO-negative cells positively selected for CCR7 and excluded terminally differentiated effector memory CD45RA+ cells. TCRdb's table, derived via immunoSEQ multiplex PCR, lists solely in-frame clones and lacks some. This table has roughly 570,000 clones, 95% to 98% appearing once. Sequencing was done on a sample of naive CD8+ T cells sorted from blood. These receptors all come from a man aged 30 to 45 in good health.

The chain recombines TRBV30 with TRBJ2-3, with 8 bases fitting TRBD1. Germline assignment: CDR1 GTSNPN and CDR2 SVGIG (reference sequence). CDR3 size: 13 residues. V lost 5 bases to trimming and J lost 1 base; unmatched junction nucleotides: 2. The DNA for the CDR3 is TGTGCCTGGGCGGGACAGGGCACAGATACGCAGTATTTT. Its translation is CAWAGQGTDTQYF.

V usage is TRBV27 and J usage is TRBJ2-1; D may be TRBD1 (6 bases). The germline V gene encodes CDR1 MNHEY and CDR2 SMNVEV (reference sequence). This CDR3 is 14 amino acids long. V lost 5 bases to trimming and J lost 4 bases, with 12 bases between them. CDR3 sequence reads: CASSPGVRYNEQFF. DNA for the CDR3: TGTGCCAGCAGTCCAGGGGTTCGGTACAATGAGCAGTTCTTC.

The gene calls are TRBV6-5 and TRBJ2-1, with 11 bases fitting TRBD1. Germline CDR1 is MNHEY and CDR2 is SVGAGI. The V and J ends lost 6 bases and 6 bases, in that order; junction bases with no gene match: 7. The CDR3 has 15 residues. The CDR3 sequence is CASRTGQGAVNEQFF. CDR3 nucleotides: TGTGCCAGCAGGACCGGACAGGGGGCGGTCAATGAGCAGTTCTTC.

This chain links TRBV5-1 with TRBJ2-1, with 7 bases fitting TRBD2. CDR3 length: 16 amino acids. Germline assignment: CDR1 SGHRS and CDR2 YFSETQ. V lost 3 bases, J lost 5 bases, and 11 bases stayed unmatched. CDR3 sequence reads: CASSSAIGGKDNEQFF. The CDR3 coding sequence is TGCGCCAGCAGCTCGGCGATCGGGGGGAAGGACAATGAGCAGTTCTTC.

V is TRBV5-5 and J is TRBJ1-1; D perhaps matches TRBD1 (5 bases). Germline CDR1 is SGHKS and CDR2 is YYEKEE (reference sequence). There are 15 residues in the CDR3. The germline V and J ends were trimmed by 0 bases and 0 bases, with 9 bases remaining between them. CDR3 sequence: CASSLDGALNTEAFF. Written as DNA, the CDR3 is TGTGCCAGCAGCTTGGATGGGGCGTTGAACACTGAAGCTTTCTTT.

This sequence joins TRBV6-5 and TRBJ2-1; 8 nucleotides match TRBD2. After removal of 7 bases from V and 2 bases from J, the junction contained 4 bases not matched to a gene. Germline CDR1 reads MNHEY; CDR2 reads SVGAGI. The CDR3 has 14 amino acids. The CDR3 bases are TGTGCCAGCAAATCTAGCGGGCCCTACAATGAGCAGTTCTTC. Encoded protein: CASKSSGPYNEQFF.

V usage is TRBV29-1 and J usage is TRBJ2-7; 8 bases match TRBD2. This CDR3 is 15 amino acids long. V was pared by 0 bases and J by 4 bases, with 8 bases of the junction left unmatched. Germline V gene sequence: CDR1 SQVTM, CDR2 ANQGSEA. CDR3 in amino acids: CSVEDRAGVRYEQYF. In nucleotides, the CDR3 is TGCAGCGTTGAAGATCGAGCGGGAGTTAGGTACGAGCAGTACTTC.

As concerns this clone: The sample carries other DNA sequences with the same CDR3. The rearrangement uses TRBV11-2 and TRBJ2-1, with D possibly being TRBD2 (5 bases). V was clipped by 4 bases and J by 8 bases, with 12 bases between them. The CDR3 runs 13 residues. CDR1 and CDR2 from the germline V gene are SGHAT and FQNNGV. The CDR3 spells CASSSRPGDEQFF. The CDR3 DNA sequence: TGTGCCAGCAGCTCCAGGCCCGGGGATGAGCAGTTCTTC.

The rearrangement links TRBV29-1 to TRBJ2-1; 7 nucleotides match TRBD2. This CDR3 contains 13 residues. The junction had 10 bases not matched to a gene; V was cut back by 7 bases and J by 7 bases. Germline CDR1 reads SQVTM; CDR2 reads ANQGSEA. The CDR3 DNA sequence: TGCAGCGCTGGGGAGGGAGAAAGGAATGAGCAGTTCTTC. It codes for CSAGEGERNEQFF.

The rearrangement joins TRBV29-1 to TRBJ2-7, with a weak D call TRBD1 (5 bases). CDR3 size: 14 residues. CDR1 SQVTM and CDR2 ANQGSEA come from the germline V gene. Trimming took 2 bases from V and 1 from J, leaving 12 bases between them. The CDR3 nucleotides read TGCAGCGTTGAACGGCAGGGCTCATCCTACGAGCAGTACTTC. This codes for CSVERQGSSYEQYF.

This sequence joins TRBV5-1 and TRBJ2-3; D might be TRBD1 (5 bases). Germline-derived CDR1 and CDR2 are SGHRS and YFSETQ. Between the trimmed V and J ends, which lost 5 bases and 0 bases, there was a span of 13 bases. The CDR3 sequence is 15 residues long. Here the CDR3 reads CASSSGKNSTDTQYF. CDR3 nucleotide sequence: TGCGCCAGCAGTTCAGGGAAGAATAGCACAGATACGCAGTATTTT.

As to this clone: The same CDR3 arises from other DNA sequences in this sample as well. The V and J genes are TRBV27 and TRBJ2-1, with 7 bases lining up with TRBD2. The V and J ends lost 0 bases and 7 bases, in that order; junction bases with no gene match: 3. The CDR3 is made up of 14 amino acids. The germline V gene encodes CDR1 MNHEY and CDR2 SMNVEV (reference sequence). CDR3 loop: CASSLSGGGNEQFF. CDR3 in DNA: TGTGCCAGCAGTTTATCTGGGGGAGGGAATGAGCAGTTCTTC.

With regard to this clone: Other DNA sequences in the same sample also yield this CDR3. This rearrangement joins TRBV11-2 to TRBJ2-7, with D possibly TRBD1 on 6 matching bases. Trimming shortened V by 5 bases and J by 0 bases, and 11 bases separated the two germline ends. This CDR3 is built from 14 residues. The germline V gene encodes CDR1 SGHAT and CDR2 FQNNGV. The CDR3 is CASSPRDISYEQYF. The CDR3 DNA sequence: TGTGCCAGCAGCCCCCGGGACATCTCCTACGAGCAGTACTTC.